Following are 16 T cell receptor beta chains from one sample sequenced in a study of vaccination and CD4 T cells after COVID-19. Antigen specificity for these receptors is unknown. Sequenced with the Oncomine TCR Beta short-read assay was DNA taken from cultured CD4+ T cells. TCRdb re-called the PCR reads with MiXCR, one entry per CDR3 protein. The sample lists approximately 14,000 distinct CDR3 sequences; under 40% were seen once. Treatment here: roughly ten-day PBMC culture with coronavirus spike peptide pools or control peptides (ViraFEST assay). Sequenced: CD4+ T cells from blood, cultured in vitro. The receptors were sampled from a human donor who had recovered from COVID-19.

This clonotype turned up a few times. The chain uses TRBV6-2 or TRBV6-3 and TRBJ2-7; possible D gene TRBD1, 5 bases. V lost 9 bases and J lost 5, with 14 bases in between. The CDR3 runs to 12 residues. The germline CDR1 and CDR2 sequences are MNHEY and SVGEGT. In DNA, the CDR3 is TGTGCCAGTTCCCCAGGGTTCGACGAGCAGTACTTC. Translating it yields CASSPGFDEQYF.

The CDR3: CASCSRPANTGELFF. CDR3 DNA: TGTGCCAGCTGTAGTCGCCCCGCGAACACCGGGGAGCTGTTTTTT. The rearrangement uses TRBV2 and TRBJ2-2, with unresolved D. Germline CDR1 is SNHLY and CDR2 is FYNNEI. The CDR3 covers 15 residues. Trimming removed 8 bases from V and 0 bases from J, with 13 bases in between.

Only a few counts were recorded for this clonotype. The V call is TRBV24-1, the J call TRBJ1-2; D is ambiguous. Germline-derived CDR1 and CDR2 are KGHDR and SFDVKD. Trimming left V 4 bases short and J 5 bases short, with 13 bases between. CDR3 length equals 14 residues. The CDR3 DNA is TGTGCCACCAGTGAGGGCAACGGAGGTTATGGCTACACCTTC. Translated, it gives CATSEGNGGYGYTF.

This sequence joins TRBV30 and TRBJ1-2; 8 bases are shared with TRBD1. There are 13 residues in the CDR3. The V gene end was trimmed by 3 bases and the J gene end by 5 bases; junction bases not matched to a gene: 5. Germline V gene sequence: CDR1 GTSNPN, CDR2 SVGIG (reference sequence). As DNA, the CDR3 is TGTGCCTGGAGGCTTACAGGGGGGTATGGCTACACCTTC. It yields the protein CAWRLTGGYGYTF.

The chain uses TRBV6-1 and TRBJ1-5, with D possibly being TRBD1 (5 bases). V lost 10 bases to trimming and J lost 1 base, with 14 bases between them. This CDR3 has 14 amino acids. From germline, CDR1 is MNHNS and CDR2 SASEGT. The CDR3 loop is CATEGDRSNQPQHF. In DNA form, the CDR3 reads TGTGCCACCGAAGGAGACAGAAGCAATCAGCCCCAGCATTTT.

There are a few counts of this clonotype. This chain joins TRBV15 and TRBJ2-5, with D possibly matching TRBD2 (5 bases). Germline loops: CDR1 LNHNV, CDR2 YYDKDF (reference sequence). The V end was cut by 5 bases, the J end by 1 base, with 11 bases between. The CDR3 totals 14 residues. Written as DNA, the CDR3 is TGTGCCACCAGCGGAGGTCGAGTCCAAGAGACCCAGTACTTC. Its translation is CATSGGRVQETQYF. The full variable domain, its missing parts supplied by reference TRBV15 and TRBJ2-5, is DAMVIQNPRYQVTQFGKPVTLSCSQTLNHNVMYWYQQKSSQAPKLLFHYYDKDFNNEADTPDNFQSRRPNTSFCFLDIRSPGLGDTAMYLCATSGGRVQETQYFGPGTRLLVL.

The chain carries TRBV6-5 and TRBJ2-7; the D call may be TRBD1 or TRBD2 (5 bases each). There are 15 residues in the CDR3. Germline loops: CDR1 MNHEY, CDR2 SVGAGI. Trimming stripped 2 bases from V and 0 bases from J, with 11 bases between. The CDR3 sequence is CASSYEGLNSYEQYF. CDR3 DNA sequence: TGTGCCAGCAGTTACGAGGGGCTGAACTCCTACGAGCAGTACTTC.

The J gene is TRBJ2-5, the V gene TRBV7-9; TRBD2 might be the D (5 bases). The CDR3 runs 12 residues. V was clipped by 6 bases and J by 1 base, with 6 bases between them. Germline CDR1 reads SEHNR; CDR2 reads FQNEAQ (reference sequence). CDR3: CASRGSQETQYF. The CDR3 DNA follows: TGTGCCAGCAGGGGGAGCCAAGAGACCCAGTACTTC.

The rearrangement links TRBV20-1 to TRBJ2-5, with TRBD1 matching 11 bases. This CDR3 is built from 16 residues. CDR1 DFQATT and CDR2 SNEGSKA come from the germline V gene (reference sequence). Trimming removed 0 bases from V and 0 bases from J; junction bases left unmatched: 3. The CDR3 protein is CSAREGQGGYQETQYF. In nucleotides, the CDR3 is TGCAGTGCTAGAGAGGGACAGGGGGGGTACCAAGAGACCCAGTACTTC.

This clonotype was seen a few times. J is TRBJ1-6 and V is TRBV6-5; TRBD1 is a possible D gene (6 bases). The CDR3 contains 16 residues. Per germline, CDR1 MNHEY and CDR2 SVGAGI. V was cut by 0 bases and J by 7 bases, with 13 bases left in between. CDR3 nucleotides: TGTGCCAGCAGTTACTCGCCCGGGGGCCACAATTCACCCCTCCACTTT. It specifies CASSYSPGGHNSPLHF.

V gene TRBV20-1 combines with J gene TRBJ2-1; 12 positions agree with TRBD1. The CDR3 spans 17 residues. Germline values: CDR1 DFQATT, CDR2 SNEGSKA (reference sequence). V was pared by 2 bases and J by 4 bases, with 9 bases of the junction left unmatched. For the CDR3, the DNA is TGCAGTGCTAGAAGTGAACGGGACAGGGGGCGGTACAATGAGCAGTTCTTC. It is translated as CSARSERDRGRYNEQFF.

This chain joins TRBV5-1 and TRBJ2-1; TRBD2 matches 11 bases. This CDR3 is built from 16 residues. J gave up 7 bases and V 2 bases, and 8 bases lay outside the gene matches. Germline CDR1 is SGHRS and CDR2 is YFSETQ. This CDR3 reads CASSLGTSGAMNEQFF. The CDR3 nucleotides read TGCGCCAGCAGCTTAGGGACTAGCGGAGCCATGAATGAGCAGTTCTTC. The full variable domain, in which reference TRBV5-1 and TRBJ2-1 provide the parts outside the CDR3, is KAGVTQTPRYLIKTRGQQVTLSCSPISGHRSVSWYQQTPGQGLQFLFEYFSETQRNKGNFPGRFSGRQFSNSRSEMNVSTLELGDSALYLCASSLGTSGAMNEQFFGPGTRLTVL.

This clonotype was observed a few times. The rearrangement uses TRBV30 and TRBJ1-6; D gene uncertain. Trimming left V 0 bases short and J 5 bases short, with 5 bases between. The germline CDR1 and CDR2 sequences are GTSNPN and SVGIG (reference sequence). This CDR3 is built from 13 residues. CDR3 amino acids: CAWSVENNSPLHF. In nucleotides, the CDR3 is TGTGCCTGGAGTGTAGAAAATAATTCACCCCTCCACTTT. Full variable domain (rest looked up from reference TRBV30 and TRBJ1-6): SQTIHQWPATLVQPVGSPLSLECTVEGTSNPNLYWYRQAAGRGLQLLFYSVGIGQISSEVPQNLSASRPQDRQFILSSKKLLLSDSGFYLCAWSVENNSPLHFGNGTRLTVT.

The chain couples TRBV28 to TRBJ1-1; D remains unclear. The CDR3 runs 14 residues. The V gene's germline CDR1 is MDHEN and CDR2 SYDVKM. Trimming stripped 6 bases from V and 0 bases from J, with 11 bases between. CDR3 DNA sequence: TGTGCCAGCAGCGTTCCACAGCTGAACACTGAAGCTTTCTTT. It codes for CASSVPQLNTEAFF.

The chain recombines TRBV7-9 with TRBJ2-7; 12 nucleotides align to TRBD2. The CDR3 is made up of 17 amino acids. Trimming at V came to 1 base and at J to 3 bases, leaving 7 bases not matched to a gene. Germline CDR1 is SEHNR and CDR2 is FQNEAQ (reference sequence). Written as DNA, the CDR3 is TGTGCCAGCAGCTTAGGGCTAGCGGGAGGGCTACTCTACGAGCAGTACTTC. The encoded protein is CASSLGLAGGLLYEQYF.

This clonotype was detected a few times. The CDR3 region is CAWSDNSKTGELFF. The CDR3 DNA reads as TGTGCCTGGAGTGATAACAGCAAGACCGGGGAGCTGTTTTTT. The chain uses TRBV30 and TRBJ2-2; the D is unclear. Trimming cost V 1 base and J 5 bases, with 11 bases left between them. The CDR3 has 14 amino acids. Germline V CDR1 and CDR2: GTSNPN, SVGIG (reference sequence).